This T cell receptor beta chain was obtained from a study of CD8 T cells in ankylosing spondylitis. Study-wide findings and caveats: A TCR beta motif of about eight highly homologous variants seemed to mark ankylosing spondylitis blood. Earlier reports found some motif variants in synovial fluid and blood in reactive arthritis.

This clonotype has a count of ten or more. Antigen specificity is unknown. At one end, the junction sequence differs from germline, possibly due to a read error. TCRdb reprocessed the 5' RACE reads via MiXCR and lists one record per CDR3 protein. Of about 420,000 distinct CDR3 sequences listed, under 25% were seen once; the top ten hold about 16%. This TCR was sampled from a male donor with ankylosing spondylitis. Input material: blood, either unsorted or a sorted T cell fraction (not recorded which).

CDR3 residues: CSAGEVGILVTEAFF. CDR3 nucleotide sequence: TGCAGTGCTGGAGAGGTAGGGATTTTAGTCACTGAAGCTTTCTTT. This sequence joins TRBV20-1 and TRBJ1-1; D unresolved. This CDR3 has 15 amino acids. Germline V gene data show CDR1 as DFQATT and CDR2 as SNEGSKA (reference sequence).